This T cell receptor beta chain was recorded in a study of OX40 agonist ivuxolimab in advanced cancers. Study details: Treatment received earlier with anti-PD-1, anti-PD-L1 or anti-CTLA-4 agents was allowed, and more than 30% had some. General observations from the study: Near-lowest levels of clonal expansion characterized partial responders at 0.1-3.0 mg/kg. There were, on average, more expanded clones in CD8+ T cells than in CD4+.

In regard to this clone: Its antigen is as yet unknown. One end of the junction does not line up with germline, which may come from a read error.

Sequenced by immunoSEQ multiplex PCR; TCRdb stores in-frame clones only, minus some. The repertoire consists of 70,000 to 80,000 clones, with around 83% occurring once and the leading ten covering 15% to 20%. CDR1 is SSHAT and CDR2 is FNYEAQ in the germline V gene (reference sequence). The CDR3 sequence is 15 residues long. The chain employs TRBV7-7 and TRBJ2-7; maybe TRBD2 (6 bases). The sequence was obtained from an adult with an advanced solid tumor such as melanoma, head and neck, liver or kidney cancer. The sample in question was CD4+ or CD8+ T cells sorted from blood, obtained in a trial of the OX40 agonist ivuxolimab. This CDR3 is CASSLRRGSSYEQYF. CDR3 sequence (DNA): TGTGCTAGCAGCTTAAGGCGGGGTAGCTCCTACGAGCAGTACTTC.